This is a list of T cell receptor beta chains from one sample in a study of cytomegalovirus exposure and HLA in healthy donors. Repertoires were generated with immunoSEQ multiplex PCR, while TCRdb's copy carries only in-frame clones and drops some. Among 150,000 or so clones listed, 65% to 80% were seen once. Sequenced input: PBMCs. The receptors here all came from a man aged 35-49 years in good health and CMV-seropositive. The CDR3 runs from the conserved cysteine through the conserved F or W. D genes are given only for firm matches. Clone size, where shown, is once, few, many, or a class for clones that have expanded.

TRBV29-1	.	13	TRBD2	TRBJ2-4	TGCAGCGTTGGGGCGGGGGGGGGAAACATTCAGTACTTC	CSVGAGGGNIQYF
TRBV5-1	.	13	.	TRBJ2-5	TGCGCCAGCAGCCTACAGAGCCAAGAGACCCAGTACTTC	CASSLQSQETQYF
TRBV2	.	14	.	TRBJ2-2	TGTGCCAGCAGTGGGGCCAGGATGGCCGGGGAGCTGTTTTTT	CASSGARMAGELFF
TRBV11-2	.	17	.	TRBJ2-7	TGTGCCAGCAGCTTAGCGTTGGCGGGACCCCTTCATTACGAGCAGTACTTC	CASSLALAGPLHYEQYF
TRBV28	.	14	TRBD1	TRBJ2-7	TGTGCCAGCAGTACGACAGGGGGGGACGGCGAGCAGTACTTC	CASSTTGGDGEQYF
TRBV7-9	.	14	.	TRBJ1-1	TGTGCCAGCAGCTACGGGGGGGCGAACACTGAAGCTTTCTTT	CASSYGGANTEAFF
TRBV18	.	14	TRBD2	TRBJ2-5	TGTGCCAGCTCACCTCCCGGGGGGGCAGAGACCCAGTACTTC	CASSPPGGAETQYF
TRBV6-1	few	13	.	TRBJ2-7	TGTGCCAGCAGTTTCAGGGAGGCTTACGAGCAGTACTTC	CASSFREAYEQYF
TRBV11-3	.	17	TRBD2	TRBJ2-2	TGTGCCAGCAGCCCCGGTGGGCTAGCGGGAGGCACCGGGGAGCTGTTTTTT	CASSPGGLAGGTGELFF
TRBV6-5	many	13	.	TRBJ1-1	TGTGCCAGCAGTTATAACGAGGGCACTGAAGCTTTCTTT	CASSYNEGTEAFF
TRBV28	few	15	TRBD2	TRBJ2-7	TGTGCCAGCAGTGATGGGACTAGCGGCAACTACGAGCAGTACTTC	CASSDGTSGNYEQYF
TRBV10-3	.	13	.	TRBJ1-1	TGTGCCATCCGGGTTGATCTGAACGCTGAAGCTTTCTTT	CAIRVDLNAEAFF
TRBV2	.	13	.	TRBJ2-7	TGTGCCAGCGGGGGGAGTGACTTAAACGAGCAGTACTTC	CASGGSDLNEQYF
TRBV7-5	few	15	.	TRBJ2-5	TGTGTCAGAAGCCTACGGCAGACCGGCGGGGAGACCCAGTACTTC	CVRSLRQTGGETQYF
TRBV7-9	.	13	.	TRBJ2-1	TGTGCCAGCAGCTCAACTAGGGCGGCCGAGCAGTTCTTC	CASSSTRAAEQFF
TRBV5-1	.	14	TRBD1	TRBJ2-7	TGCGCCAGCAGCTCCGGGACAGGGGGTGGCGAGCAGTACTTC	CASSSGTGGGEQYF
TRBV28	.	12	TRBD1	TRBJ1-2	TGTGCCAGCAGTGCAGGGGGCTATGGCTACACCTTC	CASSAGGYGYTF
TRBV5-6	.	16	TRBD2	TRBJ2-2	TGTGCCAGCAGCTTGTCGCTAGCGGGAGACACCGGGGAGCTGTTTTTT	CASSLSLAGDTGELFF
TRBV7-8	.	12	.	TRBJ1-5	TGTGCCAGCAGCTTATCTGGAGAGCCCCAGCATTTT	CASSLSGEPQHF
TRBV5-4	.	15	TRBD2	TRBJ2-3	TGTGCCAGCAGCTATCAAGCGGGAGCCACAGATACGCAGTATTTT	CASSYQAGATDTQYF
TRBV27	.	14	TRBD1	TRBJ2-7	TGTGCCAGCAGTACCGGGACAGGGAATGGGGAGCAGTACTTC	CASSTGTGNGEQYF
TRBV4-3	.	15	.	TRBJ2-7	TGCGCCAGCAGCCAAGTTCGGACGGGGGTTTACGAGCAGTACTTC	CASSQVRTGVYEQYF
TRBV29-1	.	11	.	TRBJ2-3	TGCAGCGTAGCGGTAACAGATACGCAGTATTTT	CSVAVTDTQYF
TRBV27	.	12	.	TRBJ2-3	TGTGCCAGCAGTTCCCCGGGAGATACGCAGTATTTT	CASSSPGDTQYF
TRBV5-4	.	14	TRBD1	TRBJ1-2	TGTGCCAGCAGCTTGGAAGGGGGCCGCTATGGCTACACCTTC	CASSLEGGRYGYTF
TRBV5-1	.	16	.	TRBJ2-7	TGCGCCAGCAGCTTGAATTGGGCAGGGAAAACCTACGAGCAGTACTTC	CASSLNWAGKTYEQYF
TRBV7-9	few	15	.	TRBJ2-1	TGTGCCAGCAGCTTAGAGGCAGGGGAGCAAAATGAGCAGTTCTTC	CASSLEAGEQNEQFF
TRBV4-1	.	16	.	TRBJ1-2	TGCGCCAGCAGCCTCTTGGAGGGCTTGACGGCGGGTGGCTACACCTTC	CASSLLEGLTAGGYTF
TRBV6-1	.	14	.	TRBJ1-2	TGTGCCAGCAGTCCCCGGAGGGATAGAGATGGCTACACCTTC	CASSPRRDRDGYTF
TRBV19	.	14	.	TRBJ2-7	TGTGCCAGTAGTACAACTATTGGTCCCTACGAGCAGTACTTC	CASSTTIGPYEQYF